One TCR beta chain is described in this entry. Antigen: not known. One end of the junction does not line up with germline, which may come from a read error. Measured with immunoSEQ multiplex PCR; TCRdb has only the in-frame clones, and not every one. In the table there are around 140,000 clones, about 90% of which are singletons. The CDR3 is made up of 16 amino acids. Germline lookup yields CDR1 LNHNV and CDR2 YYDKDF (reference sequence). This sample was taken from a study of T cell responses to AZD1222 COVID-19 vaccine. Overall study context: Second-dose groups at about 4 or about 12 weeks were pooled. Regarding the study as a whole: Reportedly, nearly half the spike-specific TCRs target unmutated variant regions. Sampling that yielded the repertoires occurred only after the peak T cell response. The donors showed a predominance of white British ancestry and of females, with possible underestimation of clonal diversity.

The material was peripheral blood, obtained on day 0 of AZD1222 vaccination. This clonotype was obtained from an adult in good health. The gene calls are TRBV15 and TRBJ2-2; the D gene could be TRBD1 or TRBD2 (6 bases each). The CDR3: CATSRGGIRATGELFF. The CDR3 nucleotides read TGTGCCACCAGTAGAGGGGGGATCAGGGCCACCGGGGAGCTGTTTTTT. Full variable domain (rest looked up from reference TRBV15 and TRBJ2-2): DAMVIQNPRYQVTQFGKPVTLSCSQTLNHNVMYWYQQKSSQAPKLLFHYYDKDFNNEADTPDNFQSRRPNTSFCFLDIRSPGLGDTAMYLCATSRGGIRATGELFFGEGSRLTVL.